Listed here are 26 T cell receptor beta chains from one sample, sequenced in a study of T cells of healthy individuals. TCRdb re-analysed the 5' RACE reads in MiXCR, keeping a single row per CDR3 protein. The table has 55,000 to 65,000 distinct CDR3 sequences, 15% to 20% seen once. The origin of the receptors is a human donor in good health.

This clonotype was observed many times. V gene TRBV5-1 combines with J gene TRBJ2-7; D may be TRBD1 or TRBD2 (5 bases each). V lost 0 bases and J lost 4, with 11 bases in between. This CDR3 has 14 amino acids. The germline gives CDR1 SGHRS, CDR2 YFSETQ. CDR3 sequence reads: CASSLVGVEYEQYF. CDR3 DNA: TGCGCCAGCAGCTTGGTGGGGGTTGAATACGAGCAGTACTTC.

Only a few counts were recorded for this clonotype. The chain joins TRBV7-9 to TRBJ1-4; D not certain. Trimming took 1 base from V and 0 from J, leaving 24 bases between them. The germline gives CDR1 SEHNR, CDR2 FQNEAQ (reference sequence). This CDR3 comprises 21 residues. The CDR3 nucleotides read TGTGCCAGCAGCTTAGTCGCATGGGGTCGAGAGCCGAGGGCAACTAATGAAAAACTGTTTTTT. Translated, it gives CASSLVAWGREPRATNEKLFF.

This clonotype turned up a few times. The V gene is TRBV4-1, the J gene TRBJ2-2, with 9 bases matching TRBD1. Germline CDR1 is MGHRA and CDR2 is YSYEKL. The CDR3 has 15 residues. The trim removed 6 bases at V and 1 base at J, leaving 3 bases unmatched. The CDR3 spells CASRRQGENTGELFF. DNA of the CDR3: TGCGCCAGCAGGCGACAGGGGGAGAACACCGGGGAGCTGTTTTTT.

This clonotype was recorded at least ten times. The chain recombines TRBV28 with TRBJ2-1; possibly TRBD2 for D (7 bases). The V gene's germline CDR1 is MDHEN and CDR2 SYDVKM. The CDR3 totals 14 residues. Trimming removed 11 bases from V and 5 bases from J, with 19 bases in between. The CDR3 nucleotides read TGTGCCGGTGGGGGGGCGGATCTTAACAATGAGCAGTTCTTC. Its protein product is CAGGGADLNNEQFF.

This clonotype was seen repeatedly, ten times or more. The genes are TRBV5-1 and TRBJ2-5; possible D gene TRBD2, 5 bases. The CDR3 runs to 14 residues. Deletions cut 3 bases from V and 5 bases from J, with 14 bases between. From germline, CDR1 is SGHRS and CDR2 YFSETQ. The CDR3 loop is CASSSDPGSETQYF. The CDR3 nucleotides are TGCGCCAGCAGCTCGGACCCGGGATCGGAGACCCAGTACTTC. Supplemented by reference TRBV5-1 and TRBJ2-5, the full variable domain reads KAGVTQTPRYLIKTRGQQVTLSCSPISGHRSVSWYQQTPGQGLQFLFEYFSETQRNKGNFPGRFSGRQFSNSRSEMNVSTLELGDSALYLCASSSDPGSETQYFGPGTRLLVL.

The chain is built from TRBV27 and TRBJ2-7; 7 bases fit TRBD1. Trimming took 6 bases from V and 3 from J; bases not matched to a gene: 8. Germline V gene sequence: CDR1 MNHEY, CDR2 SMNVEV (reference sequence). The CDR3 extends over 14 amino acids. CDR3 amino acids: CASSLDRFRYEQYF. The CDR3, as DNA: TGTGCCAGCAGCTTGGACAGGTTTCGCTACGAGCAGTACTTC.

This clonotype was detected only a few times. V and J are TRBV7-9 and TRBJ2-7; 8 bases align to TRBD1. Germline CDR1 reads SEHNR; CDR2 reads FQNEAQ (reference sequence). V lost 10 bases, J lost 0 bases, and 2 bases stayed unmatched. This CDR3 has 12 amino acids. CDR3 nucleotides: TGTGCCACACAGGGGGGCTCCTACGAGCAGTACTTC. As protein: CATQGGSYEQYF.

This clonotype showed up just a few times. This sequence joins TRBV20-1 and TRBJ2-7, with TRBD1 identical over 11 bases. V lost 6 bases to trimming and J lost 5 bases; unmatched junction nucleotides: 6. From germline, CDR1 is DFQATT and CDR2 SNEGSKA (reference sequence). The CDR3 totals 13 residues. The CDR3 protein is CSARGGQGDEQYF. The CDR3 nucleotides are TGCAGTGCGAGGGGGGGACAGGGGGACGAGCAGTACTTC.

The chain combines TRBV20-1 with TRBJ2-2, with D uncertain. With 3 bases removed from V and 2 bases from J, the gap between germline ends came to 4 bases. Looked up from germline, CDR1 is DFQATT and CDR2 is SNEGSKA (reference sequence). This CDR3 contains 12 residues. The CDR3 sequence is CSASSNTGELFF. CDR3 sequence (DNA): TGCAGTGCTAGCAGTAACACCGGGGAGCTGTTTTTT.

This clonotype was recorded many times. This CDR3 is CASSSRGQGGEAFF. DNA of the CDR3: TGCGCCAGCAGTTCTAGGGGACAGGGCGGTGAAGCTTTCTTT. This chain uses TRBV5-1 with TRBJ1-1; TRBD1 agrees at 9 bases. CDR3 length: 14 residues. J gave up 7 bases and V 5 bases, and 9 bases lay outside the gene matches. Germline CDR1 reads SGHRS; CDR2 reads YFSETQ.

The V gene is TRBV28, the J gene TRBJ2-2; D is unresolved. V was shortened by 7 bases and J by 1 base, with 16 bases between the two germline ends. Germline loops: CDR1 MDHEN, CDR2 SYDVKM. The CDR3 extends over 16 amino acids. CDR3 sequence (DNA): TGTGCCAGCACATCACCCTCGACGTTGAACACCGGGGAGCTGTTTTTT. Protein sequence: CASTSPSTLNTGELFF.

The chain employs TRBV20-1 and TRBJ1-2, with 7 bases that match TRBD1. This CDR3 spans 15 amino acids. V gave up 0 bases and J gave up 7 bases; unmatched junction bases: 11. CDR1 DFQATT and CDR2 SNEGSKA come from the germline V gene (reference sequence). CDR3 sequence (DNA): TGCAGTGCTAGAGATGATAGACAGGGTTGGAGTGGCTACACCTTC. Protein: CSARDDRQGWSGYTF.

This chain joins TRBV7-9 and TRBJ2-7, with 12 positions matching TRBD1. CDR1 is SEHNR and CDR2 is FQNEAQ in the germline V gene (reference sequence). The CDR3 spans 14 residues. J gave up 6 bases and V 6 bases, and 6 bases lay outside the gene matches. The CDR3 reads CASRSGTGGREQYF. As DNA, the CDR3 is TGTGCCAGCAGGTCGGGGACAGGGGGCCGCGAGCAGTACTTC.

This clonotype was seen at least ten times. The chain joins TRBV9 to TRBJ2-5; 7 bases fit TRBD2. CDR1 and CDR2 (germline): SGDLS, YYNGEE. Germline trimming cut 3 bases from V and 9 bases from J; bases unmatched to any gene: 11. The CDR3 has 14 residues. The CDR3 loop reads CASSGGSGDGAQYF. In DNA form, the CDR3 reads TGTGCCAGCAGCGGGGGGAGCGGGGACGGGGCCCAGTACTTC.

This clonotype was seen only a few times. This chain connects TRBV29-1 to TRBJ2-3; D remains ambiguous. The germline CDR1 and CDR2 sequences are SQVTM and ANQGSEA. V was cut by 6 bases and J by 1 base, with 11 bases left in between. This CDR3 has 13 residues. The chain's CDR3 is CSVQALGTDTQYF. CDR3 DNA: TGCAGCGTACAAGCGCTCGGCACAGATACGCAGTATTTT.

This clonotype was found many times. This chain links TRBV7-2 with TRBJ2-4, with 12 positions matching TRBD1. Germline CDR1 reads SGHTA; CDR2 reads FQGNSA. The CDR3 is made up of 18 amino acids. V dropped 4 bases and J dropped 8; count of bases not matched to a gene: 15. CDR3 residues: CASSSRSGTGGERYIQYF. CDR3 nucleotide sequence: TGTGCCAGCAGCTCCCGATCAGGGACAGGGGGCGAGAGGTACATTCAGTACTTC.

This clonotype was detected many times. The chain joins TRBV6-5 to TRBJ1-5; D not resolved. The CDR3 has 16 residues. V gave up 4 bases and J gave up 6 bases, with 19 bases separating them. Germline values: CDR1 MNHEY, CDR2 SVGAGI. DNA for the CDR3: TGTGCCAGCAGTTCTACCGGGAGTCGCGTGGGTCAGCCCCAGCATTTT. Protein: CASSSTGSRVGQPQHF.

The V and J genes are TRBV2 and TRBJ1-4; tentatively, D is TRBD1 (5 bases). Germline CDR1 and CDR2: SNHLY and FYNNEI. Trimming shortened V by 6 bases and J by 0 bases, and 11 bases separated the two germline ends. The CDR3 length is 15 residues. The CDR3 sequence: CASSPDSSTNEKLFF. The CDR3 nucleotides read TGTGCCAGCAGCCCTGACAGCTCAACTAATGAAAAACTGTTTTTT. The full variable domain, in which reference TRBV2 and TRBJ1-4 provide the parts outside the CDR3, is EPEVTQTPSHQVTQMGQEVILRCVPISNHLYFYWYRQILGQKVEFLVSFYNNEISEKSEIFDDQFSVERPDGSNFTLKIRSTKLEDSAMYFCASSPDSSTNEKLFFGSGTQLSVL.

The chain employs TRBV2 and TRBJ2-2; 8 bases match TRBD2. The CDR3 runs 17 residues. Unmatched junction bases numbered 14, after V lost 7 bases and J lost 4 bases. The germline V gene has CDR1 SNHLY and CDR2 FYNNEI. The CDR3: CASTTPPTGLGTGELFF. DNA for the CDR3: TGTGCCAGCACGACGCCGCCTACGGGACTAGGCACCGGGGAGCTGTTTTTT.

This chain links TRBV4-1 with TRBJ2-5, with D possibly TRBD1 on 6 matching bases. The CDR3 has 15 residues. Between the trimmed V and J ends, which lost 4 bases and 2 bases, there was a span of 14 bases. Germline CDR1 MGHRA, CDR2 YSYEKL. The DNA of the CDR3 is TGCGCCAGCAGCCTTATCCTAGGACAGCAAGAGACCCAGTACTTC. This codes for CASSLILGQQETQYF.

This clonotype was seen at least ten times. Here the CDR3 DNA reads TGTGCCAGCAGTGACTCGACTAGCGGGGGGTCTGGGGCCAACGTCCTGACTTTC. Amino acids: CASSDSTSGGSGANVLTF. The chain joins TRBV6-4 to TRBJ2-6, with 13 bases lining up with TRBD2. The CDR3 sequence is 18 residues long. Germline assignment: CDR1 MRHNA and CDR2 SNTAGT. V dropped 0 bases and J dropped 1; count of bases not matched to a gene: 0.

This clonotype occurred many times. The genes are TRBV7-9 and TRBJ1-4; D uncertain. This CDR3 contains 13 residues. The V and J ends lost 1 base and 5 bases respectively, with 5 bases between them. Germline V lookup: CDR1 SEHNR, CDR2 FQNEAQ (reference sequence). The CDR3 DNA reads as TGTGCCAGCAGCTTAGGGGCCAATGAAAAACTGTTTTTT. This gives the protein CASSLGANEKLFF.

This sequence joins TRBV12-3 or TRBV12-4 and TRBJ1-5; D is unclear. V lost 9 bases, J lost 1 base, and 16 bases lay in between. This CDR3 contains 15 residues. This chain's CDR3 is CASSPELLSNQPQHF. The CDR3 region has the DNA TGTGCCAGTTCACCGGAACTCCTGAGCAATCAGCCCCAGCATTTT.

This clonotype was detected ten times or more. V is TRBV29-1 and J is TRBJ1-1, with TRBD1 identical over 10 bases. V lost 4 bases to trimming and J lost 10 bases; unmatched junction nucleotides: 15. Germline loops: CDR1 SQVTM, CDR2 ANQGSEA. The CDR3 spans 15 residues. In nucleotides, the CDR3 is TGCAGCGTTGTGGGGGTCGGGACAGGGGAAATTAGAGCTTTCTTT. This translates into CSVVGVGTGEIRAFF. Drawing the rest from reference TRBV29-1 and TRBJ1-1, the complete variable domain is SAVISQKPSRDICQRGTSLTIQCQVDSQVTMMFWYRQQPGQSLTLIATANQGSEATYESGFVIDKFPISRPNLTFSTLTVSNMSPEDSSIYLCSVVGVGTGEIRAFFGQGTRLTVV.

This clonotype showed up just a few times. This chain uses TRBV15 with TRBJ1-5; 8 nucleotides agree with TRBD1. This CDR3 comprises 20 residues. Germline CDR1 reads LNHNV; CDR2 reads YYDKDF (reference sequence). V dropped 0 bases and J dropped 4; count of bases not matched to a gene: 17. The CDR3 region is CATSRDYFVGGQGRNQPQHF. Here the CDR3 DNA reads TGTGCCACCAGCAGAGATTATTTTGTGGGCGGACAGGGAAGAAATCAGCCCCAGCATTTT.

This clonotype was picked up a small number of times. No conserved phenylalanine or tryptophan is present at the end of the CDR3, so a read error is the likely explanation. The DNA is left out, because the CDR3 cannot be placed on it with certainty; the CDR3 is given as TCRdb lists it. The chain carries TRBV6-2 or TRBV6-3 and TRBJ1-2. Counting both end residues, the CDR3 totals 9 amino acids. Germline values: CDR1 MNHEY, CDR2 SVGEGT. The CDR3 sequence: CASSPDCVY.